The 25 T cell receptor beta chains presented below share a single source sample, sequenced in a study of T cells in Graves' hyperthyroidism and ophthalmopathy. Researchers took RNA transcripts and amplified the TCR beta CDR3 regions from them. The HTBI primer set was used in a first-round RT-PCR of the TCR CDR3. TCRdb recomputed calls from the multiplex PCR reads with MiXCR, one row per CDR3 protein. This sample yields 350,000 to 400,000 distinct CDR3 sequences, of which roughly 13% are seen a single time; 8% to 13% belongs to the top ten. Sequenced material: blood. These receptor sequences come from a woman aged 60-75 years with Graves' hyperthyroidism.

The chain employs TRBV5-6 and TRBJ1-2; 8 bases fit TRBD1. The CDR3 runs 14 residues. After removal of 4 bases from V and 6 bases from J, the junction contained 8 bases not matched to a gene. From germline, CDR1 is SGHDT and CDR2 YYEEEE. The CDR3 is CASSLVDRVHGYTF. CDR3 in DNA: TGTGCCAGCAGCCTGGTGGACAGGGTACATGGCTACACCTTC.

This clonotype was picked up a small number of times. This may arise from a read error, as a much more abundant clone is one base away. The chain recombines TRBV12-3 or TRBV12-4 with TRBJ1-1; D is undetermined. Trimming took 4 bases from V and 5 from J, leaving 14 bases between them. The CDR3 is 14 residues long. DNA of the CDR3: TGTGCCAGCAGTTCCTGGACCCGAGGGACTGAAGCTTTCTTT. This encodes CASSSWTRGTEAFF.

The sample holds a few counts of this clonotype. The chain joins TRBV9 to TRBJ2-7, with D uncertain. The CDR3 runs to 14 residues. Germline V CDR1 and CDR2: SGDLS, YYNGEE. The V gene lost 4 bases and the J gene lost 2 bases, with 13 bases spanning the gap. CDR3 sequence (DNA): TGTGCCAGCAGCCCCTCCCGAAGTCCCTACGAGCAGTACTTC. This codes for CASSPSRSPYEQYF.

In its sample, this clonotype was seen many times. The chain links TRBV7-2 to TRBJ2-1, with 8 bases aligning to TRBD2. With 5 bases clipped from V and 6 bases from J, the junction kept 3 bases outside the gene matches. The CDR3 is 13 amino acids. Germline V lookup: CDR1 SGHTA, CDR2 FQGNSA. The CDR3 protein is CASSPGLVNEQFF. Here the CDR3 DNA reads TGTGCCAGCAGCCCGGGACTAGTCAATGAGCAGTTCTTC. The variable domain in full, completed from reference TRBV7-2 and TRBJ2-1, reads GAGVSQSPSNKVTEKGKDVELRCDPISGHTALYWYRQSLGQGLEFLIYFQGNSAPDKSGLPSDRFSAERTGGSVSTLTIQRTQQEDSAVYLCASSPGLVNEQFFGPGTRLTVL.

This clonotype has a handful of counts. The chain recombines TRBV20-1 with TRBJ1-4; D is possibly TRBD1 (6 bases). Trimming removed 1 base from V and 3 bases from J, with 12 bases in between. The germline V gene encodes CDR1 DFQATT and CDR2 SNEGSKA (reference sequence). The CDR3 is 15 amino acids. The CDR3 spells CSARGGDTSNEKLFF. The DNA of the CDR3 is TGCAGTGCTAGAGGTGGGGACACCTCTAATGAAAAACTGTTTTTT.

This clonotype was recorded at least ten times. The gene calls are TRBV6-1 and TRBJ2-7, with D possibly matching TRBD1 (6 bases). With 1 base removed from V and 3 bases from J, the gap between germline ends came to 10 bases. CDR3 size: 14 residues. Germline V gene data show CDR1 as MNHNS and CDR2 as SASEGT. The CDR3 reads CASSEVGQSYEQYF. CDR3 nucleotide sequence: TGTGCCAGCAGTGAAGTTGGACAGAGCTACGAGCAGTACTTC.

The rearrangement links TRBV10-3 to TRBJ2-7, with 8 bases matching TRBD1. Germline V gives CDR1 ENHRY, CDR2 SYGVKD. The CDR3 sequence is 16 residues long. The trim removed 5 bases at V and 2 bases at J, leaving 11 bases unmatched. CDR3 region: CAISKDGQGGPYEQYF. The CDR3 region has the DNA TGTGCCATCAGTAAAGACGGACAGGGAGGTCCCTACGAGCAGTACTTC.

This clonotype was counted many times. The genes are TRBV5-1 and TRBJ2-7; 10 nucleotides align to TRBD1. The CDR3 is 16 residues long. Trimming removed 0 bases from V and 4 bases from J; junction bases left unmatched: 7. Germline loops: CDR1 SGHRS, CDR2 YFSETQ. The DNA of the CDR3 is TGCGCCAGCAGCTTGGAGGCGACAGGGGGCATTTACGAGCAGTACTTC. Encoded protein: CASSLEATGGIYEQYF.

Worth noting for this clonotype: It may be a read error: a sequence one base away is much more abundant. The CDR3 loop reads CASSLGREAFF. The CDR3 nucleotides are TGTGCCAGCAGTTTAGGGAGAGAAGCTTTCTTT. The chain carries TRBV6-1 and TRBJ1-1; no definite D call. The CDR3 consists of 11 residues. The V end was cut by 5 bases, the J end by 8 bases, with 9 bases between. In germline, CDR1 is MNHNS, CDR2 SASEGT.

This clonotype came up many times. J is TRBJ2-1 and V is TRBV20-1; 10 bases are a match to TRBD2. This CDR3 contains 17 residues. The trim removed 7 bases at V and 7 bases at J, leaving 19 bases unmatched. CDR1 and CDR2 (germline): DFQATT, SNEGSKA (reference sequence). The CDR3 is CSVAISRAGGPRNEQFF. As DNA, the CDR3 is TGCAGTGTAGCAATATCCAGAGCGGGAGGGCCAAGGAATGAGCAGTTCTTC.

The rearrangement links TRBV19 to TRBJ2-1, with TRBD2 matching 10 bases. Germline V gives CDR1 LNHDA, CDR2 SQIVND (reference sequence). With V trimmed by 1 base and J by 9 bases, 6 bases remained unmatched. The CDR3 contains 15 residues. The CDR3 nucleotides are TGTGCCAGTAGTATAGGGCTAGCGGGAGTTGCTGAGCAGTTCTTC. Translating it yields CASSIGLAGVAEQFF.

This clonotype was seen more than once but under ten times. The rearrangement joins TRBV9 to TRBJ2-3; the match to TRBD1 covers 8 bases. With 0 bases clipped from V and 6 bases from J, the junction kept 9 bases outside the gene matches. The germline V gene has CDR1 SGDLS and CDR2 YYNGEE. The CDR3 totals 16 residues. Written as DNA, the CDR3 is TGTGCCAGCAGCGTAGAGTATGCAGGGGGCTTTGATACGCAGTATTTT. It is translated as CASSVEYAGGFDTQYF.

With regard to this clonotype: A much more abundant neighbour one base away suggests this may be a read error. CDR3 amino acids: CASSYSRVGKLSF. Here the CDR3 DNA reads TGTGCCAGCAGTTATTCTAGGGTGGGAAAACTGTCTTTT. V usage is TRBV6-2 or TRBV6-3 and J usage is TRBJ1-4; D remains unclear. Germline V CDR1 and CDR2: MNHEY, SVGEGT. CDR3 length: 13 residues.

There are many counts of this clonotype. The chain has TRBV12-3 or TRBV12-4 and TRBJ2-3; 11 nucleotides agree with TRBD2. V shed 8 bases and J 3 bases; nucleotides not matched to a gene: 7. The CDR3 spans 15 residues. The CDR3 DNA is TGTGCCAGCCGAGGGACTAGCGGAGTTACAGATACGCAGTATTTT. Its protein is CASRGTSGVTDTQYF.

The table lists this clonotype with a few counts. This sequence joins TRBV19 and TRBJ1-1, with D maybe TRBD1 (5 bases). CDR1 LNHDA and CDR2 SQIVND come from the germline V gene (reference sequence). This CDR3 comprises 13 residues. V was shortened by 1 base and J by 5 bases, with 8 bases between the two germline ends. The CDR3 DNA follows: TGTGCCAGTAGTATAGGAGCAGGGACTGAAGCTTTCTTT. Its protein product is CASSIGAGTEAFF.

This clonotype came up many times. The chain has TRBV12-3 or TRBV12-4 and TRBJ2-1; the match to TRBD2 covers 12 bases. The J segment lost 8 bases and the V segment lost 6 bases, leaving 8 bases of the junction unmatched. This CDR3 comprises 15 residues. The CDR3 spells CASRLRLAGDDEQFF. CDR3 nucleotides: TGTGCCAGCAGATTGAGACTAGCGGGGGACGATGAGCAGTTCTTC.

The V and J genes are TRBV10-2 and TRBJ2-2; the D gene is possibly TRBD2 (5 bases). The CDR3 runs 14 residues. Trimming pared 6 bases from V and 5 bases from J, leaving 13 bases between. The germline CDR1 and CDR2 sequences are WSHSY and SAAADI. The CDR3 bases are TGCGCCAGCAGGGAGGACCTAAGGACCGGGGAGCTGTTTTTT. Protein sequence: CASREDLRTGELFF.

This clonotype was detected many times. CDR3 sequence (DNA): TGTGCCACCAGTGACCCCGGGGACTACACAGATACGCAGTATTTT. Protein: CATSDPGDYTDTQYF. The genes are TRBV24-1 and TRBJ2-3, with 7 positions matching TRBD2. This CDR3 has 15 amino acids. V was clipped by 4 bases and J by 2 bases; unmatched bases: 5. Germline CDR1 reads KGHDR; CDR2 reads SFDVKD.

This clonotype was found many times. This chain links TRBV5-1 with TRBJ2-3; 11 bases are shared with TRBD2. Losses at the gene ends were 3 bases for V and 4 bases for J; bases not matched to a gene: 4. The CDR3 totals 15 residues. Germline V gene lookup returns CDR1 SGHRS and CDR2 YFSETQ. In DNA, the CDR3 is TGCGCCAGCAGCTGGGTAGCGGGAGGGTCAGATACGCAGTATTTT. Encoded protein: CASSWVAGGSDTQYF.

The chain couples TRBV5-1 to TRBJ2-2; D gene unclear. This CDR3 spans 13 amino acids. V shed 0 bases and J shed 3 bases, with 3 bases lying between them. Germline values: CDR1 SGHRS, CDR2 YFSETQ. The CDR3: CASSLEDTGELFF. The CDR3 DNA sequence: TGCGCCAGCAGCTTGGAAGACACCGGGGAGCTGTTTTTT.

Many counts were recorded for this clonotype. The chain is built from TRBV11-3 and TRBJ2-1, with D hard to call. This CDR3 has 12 amino acids. V lost 5 bases and J 10 bases, leaving 12 bases between the germline ends. The germline V gene has CDR1 SGHNT and CDR2 YENEEA. CDR3: CASSPRGPEQFF. In DNA, the CDR3 is TGTGCCAGCAGCCCCCGTGGACCCGAGCAGTTCTTC. Full variable domain (outside the CDR3, taken from reference TRBV11-3 and TRBJ2-1): EAGVVQSPRYKIIEKKQPVAFWCNPISGHNTLYWYLQNLGQGPELLIRYENEEAVDDSQLPKDRFSAERLKGVDSTLKIQPAELGDSAVYLCASSPRGPEQFFGPGTRLTVL.

At least ten counts were recorded for this clonotype. The chain links TRBV20-1 to TRBJ2-3, with D perhaps given as TRBD1 or TRBD2 (6 bases each). CDR1 and CDR2 (germline): DFQATT, SNEGSKA (reference sequence). Trimming stripped 6 bases from V and 3 bases from J, with 10 bases between. The CDR3 extends over 12 amino acids. CDR3 protein: CSARGTTDTQYF. CDR3 in DNA: TGCAGTGCCCGGGGGACAACAGATACGCAGTATTTT.

This clonotype has a count of ten or more. J is TRBJ2-7 and V is TRBV7-9; 7 bases map to TRBD1. Looked up from germline, CDR1 is SEHNR and CDR2 is FQNEAQ (reference sequence). J was trimmed by 3 bases and V by 5 bases; bases with no gene match: 10. This CDR3 has 15 residues. The CDR3 region has the DNA TGTGCCAGCAGCGAGGTGGCAGGGGGAATCTACGAGCAGTACTTC. Protein sequence: CASSEVAGGIYEQYF.

The table lists this clonotype with many counts. The rearrangement joins TRBV20-1 to TRBJ2-1, with TRBD2 matching over 10 bases. With 0 bases clipped from V and 7 bases from J, the junction kept 9 bases outside the gene matches. Germline loops: CDR1 DFQATT, CDR2 SNEGSKA (reference sequence). CDR3 size: 16 residues. CDR3 sequence: CSARDSSSGSMNEQFF. CDR3 sequence (DNA): TGCAGTGCTAGAGATTCCTCTAGCGGGAGTATGAATGAGCAGTTCTTC.

This clonotype was seen ten or more times. The chain has TRBV7-2 and TRBJ1-2, with 11 bases lining up with TRBD1. Germline CDR1 reads SGHTA; CDR2 reads FQGNSA. Trimming removed 4 bases from V and 8 bases from J; junction bases left unmatched: 3. The CDR3 sequence is 13 residues long. Written as DNA, the CDR3 is TGTGCCAGCAGCTGGGGACAGGGGGACGGCTACACCTTC. Residues: CASSWGQGDGYTF.